This is a list of T cell receptor beta chains from one sample in a study of cytomegalovirus exposure and HLA in healthy donors. Here immunoSEQ multiplex PCR was the method, and the copy in TCRdb shows in-frame clones only, minus some. The top ten clones hold about 0.79% of a sample with approximately 110,000 clones, approximately 14% of them seen once. The source material was PBMCs. The receptors were sampled from a female donor in good health and CMV-seronegative. Each CDR3 is given with its conserved first and last residue. A D gene is named only where the DNA matches it firmly. Clone size, where shown, is once, few, many, or a class for clones that have expanded.

d_gene	v_gene	j_gene	abundance	CDR3nt	CDR3aa
-	TRBV4-3	TRBJ1-2	-	TGCGCCAGCAGCCAAGATAAGGGGTTTAACTATGGCTACACCTTC	CASSQDKGFNYGYTF
TRBD2	TRBV30	TRBJ2-7	few	TGTGCCTGGAGTGTAAAGGGAGGGCCCCGCTACGAGCAGTACTTC	CAWSVKGGPRYEQYF
TRBD2	TRBV4-3	TRBJ2-2	-	TGCGCCAGCAGCCAAGATCTAGCGGGAGAGTCGGGAGAGGAGCTGTTTTTT	CASSQDLAGESGEELFF
-	TRBV28	TRBJ1-2	once	TGTGCCAGCTGCCACCTCCGGGGAGTGCGTCACACCTTC	CASCHLRGVRHTF
-	TRBV30	TRBJ2-5	-	TGTGCCTGGAGTGTACAGGGTGGGACCCAGTACTTC	CAWSVQGGTQYF
-	TRBV15	TRBJ1-4	few	TGTGCCACCAGCGGCGGGGGGGAAGTTAATGAAAAACTGTTTTTT	CATSGGGEVNEKLFF
-	TRBV27	TRBJ2-3	few	TGTGCCAGCAGTTCATACCCCTTTGAAGGGGAAGGGCAGTATTTT	CASSSYPFEGEGQYF
-	TRBV6-6	TRBJ2-3	-	TGTGCCAGCAGTTACTCGGTTGAAGCGGCCACAGATACGCAGTATTTT	CASSYSVEAATDTQYF
-	TRBV28	TRBJ1-2	-	TGTGCCAGCAGTTTTAGACAGGACGATGGCTACACCTTC	CASSFRQDDGYTF
-	TRBV25-1	TRBJ2-5	-	TGTGCCAGCAGTGAACAGGGTCCGGCTATGGAGACCCAGTACTTC	CASSEQGPAMETQYF
TRBD2	TRBV19	TRBJ2-7	-	TGTGCCAGTACCGAACAACTAGCGGGGGTGAACGAGCAGTACTTC	CASTEQLAGVNEQYF
TRBD2	TRBV2	TRBJ2-3	-	TGTGCCAGCAGTGCCGGGCTAGCGGGAGATACGCAGTATTTT	CASSAGLAGDTQYF
-	TRBV2	TRBJ2-7	-	TGTGCCAGCAGTCTGGCCGAGCAGTACTTC	CASSLAEQYF
-	TRBV5-1	TRBJ1-6	-	TGCGCCAGCAGCTTGGACGGGGGGGACAATTCACCCCTCCACTTT	CASSLDGGDNSPLHF
TRBD1	TRBV27	TRBJ1-2	-	TGTGCCAGCAGTGGGGGACAGGGGCTCGGCTACACCTTC	CASSGGQGLGYTF
-	TRBV5-4	TRBJ2-5	few	TGTGCCAGCAGCTTTGGACAGCAAGAGACCCAGTACTTC	CASSFGQQETQYF
TRBD2	TRBV7-2	TRBJ2-1	few	TGTGCCAGCAGCCCGCTCGGCGGGGGGGCCTACAATGAGCAGTTCTTC	CASSPLGGGAYNEQFF
TRBD1	TRBV4-3	TRBJ2-7	-	TGCGCCAGCAGCCAAGATTCTCACTGGGGGGACAGGGCCTCCTACGAGCAGTACTTC	CASSQDSHWGDRASYEQYF
TRBD2	TRBV7-2	TRBJ2-1	-	TGTGCCAGCAGCCCAAGTCCGGTTTTAGCGGGTCCGGGCTATTCGGTTAAGTTCTTC	CASSPSPVLAGPGYSVKFF
-	TRBV5-4	TRBJ2-7	-	TGTGCCAGCAGACGGCGGGATGACTTCTCCGAGCAGTACTTC	CASRRRDDFSEQYF
TRBD2	TRBV7-2	TRBJ2-2	-	TGTGCCAGCAGCCCGGGACTAGCGGGAGGCGGGGGCACCGGGGAGCTGTTTTTT	CASSPGLAGGGGTGELFF
TRBD2	TRBV2	TRBJ2-3	few	TGTGCCAGCAGGGAACTAGCGGGAGTCCACGATACGCAGTATTTT	CASRELAGVHDTQYF
TRBD2	TRBV7-2	TRBJ2-5	-	TGTGCCAGCAGGGGAGGGGAGACCCAGTACTTC	CASRGGETQYF
TRBD2	TRBV4-3	TRBJ2-1	few	TGCGCCAGCAGCCAAGACCTGCGGGGGGGCGATGAGCAGTTCTTC	CASSQDLRGGDEQFF
-	TRBV13	TRBJ2-1	few	TGTGCCAGCAGCCCCGGGGGCAATGAGCAGTTCTTC	CASSPGGNEQFF
TRBD1	TRBV6-6	TRBJ1-5	-	TGTGCCAGCAGTTCTCCTCTACAGGGGTCGGGTCAGCCCCAGCATTTT	CASSSPLQGSGQPQHF
TRBD2	TRBV6-5	TRBJ2-1	few	TGTGCCAGCAGTTACTCTAGCGGGGGGGCGTCCAATGAGCAGTTCTTC	CASSYSSGGASNEQFF
-	TRBV7-2	TRBJ2-5	-	TGTGCCAGCAGCCCCGTTCGACAGGCCCAAGAGACCCAGTACTTC	CASSPVRQAQETQYF
-	TRBV29-1	TRBJ2-7	few	TGCAGCGTTGCACCGGTAAGCTACGAGCAGTACTTC	CSVAPVSYEQYF
TRBD2	TRBV9	TRBJ2-1	-	TGTGCCAGCAGCGGGACTAGCGGGAGTTATGAGCAGTTCTTC	CASSGTSGSYEQFF
-	TRBV7-9	TRBJ2-2	-	TGTGCCAGCAGCCCCCAGTCCGCGAACACCGGGGAGCTGTTTTTT	CASSPQSANTGELFF
TRBD1	TRBV28	TRBJ1-5	-	TGTGCCAGCAGCTTCGACAGGGGCGATCAGCCCCAGCATTTT	CASSFDRGDQPQHF
-	TRBV10-3	TRBJ2-7	-	TGTGCCATCAGTGACAGCGGGTCCTCCTACGAGCAGTACTTC	CAISDSGSSYEQYF
TRBD1	TRBV7-8	TRBJ1-4	-	TGTGCCAGCAGCCCCCGAGGGACAGCCAATGAAAAACTGTTTTTT	CASSPRGTANEKLFF
-	TRBV12-5	TRBJ1-1	-	TGTGCTAGTGGTTCGGACCCTCAGGGCGCAGCTTTCTTT	CASGSDPQGAAFF
TRBD2	TRBV4-3	TRBJ2-5	few	TGCGCCAGCAGCCAAGGAACTAGCGGGGGCCTAACCCAAGAGACCCAGTACTTC	CASSQGTSGGLTQETQYF
-	TRBV19	TRBJ1-5	few	TGTGCCAGTAGTCCCCTTTTTGGAGGGGAAATTAGCAATCAGCCCCAGCATTTT	CASSPLFGGEISNQPQHF
-	TRBV7-7	TRBJ2-3	few	TGTGCTAGCAGCTTAGGTGTGTCTAGCACAGATACGCAGTATTTT	CASSLGVSSTDTQYF
TRBD1	TRBV5-8	TRBJ2-5	few	TGTGCCAGCAGCTTGAGGGGCAGGGGGCCTAAGACCCAGTACTTC	CASSLRGRGPKTQYF
-	TRBV9	TRBJ2-7	-	TGTGCCAGCTCCCAAGACACCTACTCCTACGAGCAGTACTTC	CASSQDTYSYEQYF
TRBD1	TRBV4-3	TRBJ2-7	-	TGCGCCAGCAGCCAAGCATTTGGAGGGACAGGGGTGGGCGAGCAGTACTTC	CASSQAFGGTGVGEQYF
-	TRBV7-8	TRBJ1-2	few	TGTGCCAGCAGCTTAGGGGGCGGCTACACCTTC	CASSLGGGYTF
TRBD2	TRBV28	TRBJ2-3	few	TGTGCCAGCAGTCGGCTAGCGGGAGGCGGGGGTAGCACAGATACGCAGTATTTT	CASSRLAGGGGSTDTQYF
TRBD2	TRBV7-9	TRBJ2-3	few	TGTGCCAGCAGCTTAGCAAGTTCGGGACTAGCGGATAGCACAGATACGCAGTATTTT	CASSLASSGLADSTDTQYF
-	TRBV30	TRBJ2-7	few	TGTGCCTGGAGTGTAGGTAGGCGGGCCTACGAGCAGTACTTC	CAWSVGRRAYEQYF
TRBD2	TRBV19	TRBJ2-7	-	TGTGCCAGTAGTTCTACTAGCGGCTACGAGCAGTACTTC	CASSSTSGYEQYF
-	TRBV29-1	TRBJ2-2	few	TGCAGCGTTGCTCACACCGGGGAGCTGTTTTTT	CSVAHTGELFF
-	TRBV7-2	TRBJ2-7	few	TGTGCCAGCAGCTTAAACGGGTTCTACGAGCAGTACTTC	CASSLNGFYEQYF
-	TRBV13	TRBJ2-6	-	TGTGCCAGCAGCTTAGATATAGGGGCCGGGGCCAACGTCCTGACTTTC	CASSLDIGAGANVLTF
TRBD2	TRBV10-3	TRBJ2-7	-	TGTGCCATCGGGGTAGCGGGAGCCTACGAGCAGTACTTC	CAIGVAGAYEQYF
-	TRBV18	TRBJ1-2	-	TGTGCCAGCTCACCACAACAGGGCCCCTATGGCTACACCTTC	CASSPQQGPYGYTF
TRBD2	TRBV5-1	TRBJ2-5	-	TGCGCCAGCAGCTTGACCAGTGGGGGGGTGGCGGAGACCCAGTACTTC	CASSLTSGGVAETQYF